This T cell receptor beta chain was captured by sequencing in a study of chemoradiotherapy in HPV16-positive cancers. Findings of the study overall: During treatment, candidate HPV-specific clones and E7-related motifs expanded in tumor.

This clone was seen only a few times. Its antigen is still unknown. The CDR3 has 16 amino acids. The germline gives CDR1 MNHNY, CDR2 SVGAGI (reference sequence). The trim removed 5 bases at V and 2 bases at J, leaving 9 bases unmatched. This table comes from immunoSEQ multiplex PCR, and its TCRdb copy is limited to in-frame clones, with some not included. The sample has roughly 13,000 clones, around 70% seen once. The receptor was isolated from a human donor with HPV-associated anogenital cancer. This specimen was acquired from a patient who underwent chemoradiotherapy. J is TRBJ2-7 and V is TRBV6-6; 10 nucleotides line up with TRBD1. CDR3 protein: CASSPSPGQGTYEQYF. The DNA of the CDR3 is TGTGCCAGCAGTCCTTCCCCGGGACAGGGGACCTACGAGCAGTACTTC.